This T cell receptor beta chain was profiled in a study of cytomegalovirus exposure and HLA in healthy donors. Broader study findings: The records held CMV serostatus as the only immune exposure information. It has been reported that TCR beta sequences accurately predicted the HLA-A and HLA-B alleles of most subjects.

It was with 60 Vbeta and 13 Jbeta primers that the PCR ran. Clones were sequenced by immunoSEQ multiplex PCR, and TCRdb holds only the in-frame ones, with some missing. The sample lists 150,000 to 200,000 clones; about 81% were seen once. A word on this clone: Its antigen is unidentified.

This receptor was taken from a woman aged 18-29 years in good health and CMV-seronegative. Sequencing input: PBMCs.

This chain's CDR3 is CAISDPDRVYYGYTF. The CDR3 nucleotides read TGTGCCATCAGTGATCCGGACAGGGTCTACTATGGCTACACCTTC. The chain uses TRBV10-3 and TRBJ1-2; 8 bases are a match to TRBD1. The germline CDR1 and CDR2 sequences are ENHRY and SYGVKD. Losses at the gene ends were 3 bases for V and 3 bases for J; bases not matched to a gene: 6. This CDR3 is built from 15 residues.